These 12 T cell receptor beta chains share one sample of origin, sequenced in a study of blood T cell repertoires in COVID-19. Clones were sequenced by immunoSEQ multiplex PCR, and TCRdb holds only the in-frame ones, with some missing. Seen here are over 150,000 clones, roughly 80% observed once, and the top ten hold 2.8%. Sequencing used peripheral blood. These receptor sequences come from a man aged 70 or older with acute or convalescent COVID-19.

The chain carries TRBV3-1 (or the pseudogene TRBV3-2) and TRBJ2-7; 7 bases align to TRBD2. Losses at the gene ends were 5 bases for V and 5 bases for J; bases not matched to a gene: 9. In germline, CDR1 is LGHDT, CDR2 YNNKEL (reference sequence). This CDR3 contains 14 residues. CDR3 amino acids: CASSNLLAFHEQYF. The CDR3 DNA reads as TGTGCCAGCAGCAATTTACTAGCGTTCCACGAGCAGTACTTC.

In its sample, this clone was seen a few times. This rearrangement joins TRBV20-1 to TRBJ1-2; D possibly corresponds to TRBD1 (5 bases). The CDR3 is 10 residues long. The germline V and J ends were trimmed by 5 bases and 8 bases, with 9 bases remaining between them. In germline, CDR1 is DFQATT, CDR2 SNEGSKA (reference sequence). CDR3 DNA: TGCAGTGCTTTTCAGGGAGGCTACACCTTC. Its translation: CSAFQGGYTF.

The chain combines TRBV12-3 or TRBV12-4 with TRBJ1-6; unclear D gene. V lost 6 bases and J 6 bases, leaving 6 bases between the germline ends. This CDR3 is 12 amino acids long. CDR3 DNA: TGTGCCAGCAGCCTTCCTAATTCACCCCTCCACTTT. This gives the protein CASSLPNSPLHF.

The chain has TRBV16 and TRBJ1-6; possibly TRBD1 for D (5 bases). Germline V gives CDR1 KGHSY, CDR2 FQNENV. Trimming shortened V by 0 bases and J by 7 bases, and 7 bases separated the two germline ends. This CDR3 contains 14 residues. The CDR3 here is CASSQSTVNSPLHF. The CDR3 DNA follows: TGTGCCAGCAGCCAATCGACAGTGAATTCACCCCTCCACTTT.

The CDR3 protein is CASSKAGTELLSWGYTF. In DNA, the CDR3 is TGTGCCAGCAGCAAAGCCGGGACAGAACTCCTAAGTTGGGGCTACACCTTC. This sequence joins TRBV21-1 and TRBJ1-2; the D call of TRBD1 is as the table states it, not checked on the DNA. TRBV21-1 is given as a pseudogene. This CDR3 region has 17 residues.

The rearrangement uses TRBV24-1 and TRBJ2-3; 8 bases agree with TRBD2. Germline V gene sequence: CDR1 KGHDR, CDR2 SFDVKD. The CDR3 has 13 residues. J was trimmed by 4 bases and V by 10 bases; bases with no gene match: 6. For the CDR3, the DNA is TGTGCCACAGCGGGGGAAGTCCCAGATACGCAGTATTTT. Its protein is CATAGEVPDTQYF.

The chain recombines TRBV5-6 with TRBJ2-5; 8 bases match TRBD2. J was trimmed by 0 bases and V by 1 base; bases with no gene match: 2. CDR3 length: 15 residues. CDR1 SGHDT and CDR2 YYEEEE come from the germline V gene. CDR3 nucleotide sequence: TGTGCCAGCAGCTTGCTCGGGAGGGACCAAGAGACCCAGTACTTC. It encodes CASSLLGRDQETQYF. The full variable domain, in which reference TRBV5-6 and TRBJ2-5 provide the parts outside the CDR3, is DAGVTQSPTHLIKTRGQQVTLRCSPKSGHDTVSWYQQALGQGPQFIFQYYEEEERQRGNFPDRFSGHQFPNYSSELNVNALLLGDSALYLCASSLLGRDQETQYFGPGTRLLVL.

The rearrangement links TRBV6-5 to TRBJ2-6, with D uncertain. Trimming cost V 5 bases and J 8 bases, with 16 bases left between them. The CDR3 consists of 15 residues. The germline V gene has CDR1 MNHEY and CDR2 SVGAGI. The CDR3 sequence is CASSIDKVPTNVLTF. CDR3 coding DNA: TGTGCCAGCAGTATCGACAAGGTCCCCACCAACGTCCTGACTTTC.

This chain connects TRBV7-9 to TRBJ1-5, with D unresolved. This CDR3 region has 13 residues. Germline V gene data show CDR1 as SEHNR and CDR2 as FQNEAQ (reference sequence). Deletions cut 5 bases from V and 4 bases from J, with 9 bases between. CDR3 protein: CASSQRGNQPQHF. DNA for the CDR3: TGTGCCAGCAGCCAGCGGGGAAATCAGCCCCAGCATTTT.

The genes are TRBV18 and TRBJ1-4; D perhaps matches TRBD1 (6 bases). This CDR3 comprises 13 residues. Per the germline V gene, CDR1 is KGHSH and CDR2 is LQKENI. Trimming took off 2 bases at V and 10 bases at J, with 11 bases between the two ends. The CDR3 coding sequence is TGTGCCAGCTCACCAGAACAGGGTCGAAAACTGTTTTTT. Translated, it gives CASSPEQGRKLFF.

This rearrangement joins TRBV5-1 to TRBJ1-2, with 7 bases aligning to TRBD1. The V gene's germline CDR1 is SGHRS and CDR2 YFSETQ. This CDR3 contains 14 residues. The V and J ends lost 5 bases and 5 bases, in that order; junction bases with no gene match: 9. CDR3 protein: CASRRTGEPYGYTF. The DNA of the CDR3 is TGCGCCAGCAGGCGCACAGGGGAGCCTTATGGCTACACCTTC. The whole variable domain, filled in from reference TRBV5-1 and TRBJ1-2, reads KAGVTQTPRYLIKTRGQQVTLSCSPISGHRSVSWYQQTPGQGLQFLFEYFSETQRNKGNFPGRFSGRQFSNSRSEMNVSTLELGDSALYLCASRRTGEPYGYTFGSGTRLTVV.

This chain connects TRBV7-8 to TRBJ1-3; D not resolved. Trimming cost V 0 bases and J 4 bases, with 4 bases left between them. Per germline, CDR1 SGHVS and CDR2 FQNEAQ. The CDR3 contains 13 residues. Written as DNA, the CDR3 is TGTGCCAGCAGCTTAGCCCTAGGAAACACCATATATTTT. Protein sequence: CASSLALGNTIYF.